The rows below give T cell receptor beta chains drawn from one sample of a study of Graves' ophthalmopathy and Graves' hyperthyroidism. MiXCR was run by TCRdb on the multiplex PCR reads, yielding one entry per CDR3 protein. The repertoire consists of 600,000 to 700,000 distinct CDR3 sequences, with more than 40% occurring once and the leading ten covering over 2.5%. Input material: peripheral blood. The receptor source for this set is an adult man with Graves' ophthalmopathy. Each CDR3 is given with its conserved first and last residue. A D gene is named only where the DNA matches it firmly. Expanded clones get a size class; other rows say once, few or many, or leave the size out.

j_call,d_call,clone_size,v_call,cdr3_aa,cdr3_nt
TRBJ1-3,.,.,TRBV20-1,CSASGAPNTIYF,TGCAGTGCTAGTGGGGCTCCGAACACCATATATTTT
TRBJ2-5,TRBD1,many,TRBV7-9,CASSYTEGAETQYF,TGTGCCAGCAGCTACACCGAGGGGGCCGAGACCCAGTACTTC
TRBJ1-6,.,many,TRBV2,CASSEARPDNSPLHF,TGTGCCAGCAGTGAAGCGCGGCCGGATAATTCACCCCTCCACTTT
TRBJ2-7,.,.,TRBV29-1,CSVTLRDISYEQYF,TGCAGCGTGACCCTCCGGGACATCTCCTACGAGCAGTACTTC
TRBJ2-7,.,many,TRBV2,CASTRTQTSYEQYF,TGTGCCAGCACACGGACGCAAACCTCCTACGAGCAGTACTTC
TRBJ2-7,.,few,TRBV7-9,CASSQLVREHEQYF,TGTGCCAGCTCACAACTAGTTCGAGAACACGAGCAGTACTTC
TRBJ2-7,.,.,TRBV2,CASSQGVQAGYEQYF,TGTGCCAGCAGCCAAGGGGTCCAGGCGGGGTACGAGCAGTACTTC
TRBJ1-6,TRBD1,.,TRBV7-9,CASSVGQGHSPLHF,TGTGCCAGCAGCGTGGGACAGGGCCATTCACCCCTCCACTTT
TRBJ1-6,TRBD1,.,TRBV11-2,CASTQTGLNSPLHF,TGTGCCAGCACCCAGACAGGGTTGAATTCACCCCTCCACTTT
TRBJ1-5,TRBD1,.,TRBV7-9,CASSQRTGADQPQHF,TGTGCCAGCAGCCAGCGGACAGGGGCGGATCAGCCCCAGCATTTT
TRBJ2-5,TRBD2,.,TRBV10-3,CASVNSGGEETQYF,TGTGCCAGCGTGAATAGCGGGGGGGAAGAGACCCAGTACTTC
TRBJ2-2,.,few,TRBV4-1,CASSQDIVGSYTGELFF,TGCGCCAGCAGCCAAGATATCGTCGGCAGCTACACCGGGGAGCTGTTTTTT
TRBJ2-7,TRBD1,.,TRBV19,CASTGLTGTLSSYEQYF,TGTGCCTCTACGGGGTTGACAGGGACCCTGAGCTCCTACGAGCAGTACTTC
TRBJ1-2,.,.,TRBV20-1,CSARASEGYTF,TGCAGTGCTAGAGCCTCGGAAGGCTACACCTTC
TRBJ1-1,.,.,TRBV7-8,CASSLGEKAFF,TGTGCCAGCAGCTTAGGGGAAAAAGCTTTCTTT
TRBJ2-7,.,.,TRBV2,CASSASAAGTDTYEQYF,TGTGCCAGCAGTGCTAGCGCCGCCGGGACAGATACATACGAGCAGTACTTC
TRBJ2-7,.,few,TRBV7-9,CASSPPVGHSYEQYF,TGTGCCAGCAGCCCCCCCGTGGGACACTCCTACGAGCAGTACTTC
TRBJ2-2,.,.,TRBV7-9,CASRGTDTGELFF,TGTGCCAGCAGGGGGACGGACACCGGGGAGCTGTTTTTT
TRBJ2-7,.,.,TRBV7-2,CASSFGFGEQYF,TGTGCCAGCAGCTTTGGGTTTGGGGAGCAGTACTTC
TRBJ2-5,.,.,TRBV10-3,CAISGDRETQYF,TGTGCCATCAGTGGCGACAGGGAGACCCAGTACTTC
TRBJ1-1,.,many,TRBV7-3,CASSLASDTEAFF,TGTGCCAGCAGCTTAGCATCTGACACTGAAGCTTTCTTT
TRBJ2-5,.,few,TRBV3-1,CASKTGNQETQYF,TGTGCCAGCAAAACAGGGAACCAAGAGACCCAGTACTTC
TRBJ1-6,.,once,TRBV25-1,CASLVPFTLHF,TGTGCTAGCCTAGTTCCATTCACCCTCCACTTT
TRBJ1-2,TRBD1,few,TRBV12-3/TRBV12-4,CASRGDSTNYGYTF,TGTGCCAGCAGGGGGGACAGCACTAACTATGGCTACACCTTC
TRBJ2-6,.,many,TRBV29-1,CSVEEGGATGANVLTF,TGCAGCGTTGAAGAAGGTGGTGCCACTGGGGCCAACGTCCTGACTTTC
TRBJ1-5,TRBD1,many,TRBV6-5,CASRSDRVGNQPQHF,TGTGCCAGCAGATCCGACAGGGTTGGCAATCAGCCCCAGCATTTT
TRBJ2-2,.,many,TRBV9,CASSAAPETGELFF,TGTGCCAGCAGCGCAGCCCCCGAGACCGGGGAGCTGTTTTTT
TRBJ1-5,.,.,TRBV20-1,CSASGDKGTQPQHF,TGCAGTGCTAGTGGGGACAAGGGAACTCAGCCCCAGCATTTT
TRBJ1-2,TRBD1,.,TRBV20-1,CSAFPGTAYGYTF,TGCAGTGCTTTCCCAGGGACAGCCTATGGCTACACCTTC
TRBJ2-7,TRBD2,.,TRBV20-1,CSASGTSGGLYEQYF,TGCAGTGCTAGCGGGACTAGCGGGGGCCTCTACGAGCAGTACTTC
TRBJ1-2,.,many,TRBV4-1,CASSQDRRGYTF,TGCGCCAGCAGCCAAGATAGGCGGGGCTACACCTTC
TRBJ2-1,.,.,TRBV24-1,CATSEPGHANNEQFF,TGTGCCACCAGTGAACCGGGACACGCTAACAATGAGCAGTTCTTC
TRBJ2-2,.,many,TRBV7-9,CASSSTEPGELFF,TGTGCCAGCAGCTCGACAGAGCCCGGGGAGCTGTTTTTT
TRBJ1-2,.,.,TRBV10-3,CAISVQGGNYGYTF,TGTGCCATCAGTGTACAGGGTGGAAACTATGGCTACACCTTC
TRBJ1-2,.,.,TRBV7-8,CASSSGGGSSSYTF,TGTGCCAGCAGCTCCGGGGGGGGCAGCAGCAGCTACACCTTC
TRBJ1-1,.,.,TRBV15,CATSSDRGTSPNTEAFF,TGTGCCACCAGCAGCGATCGAGGGACATCTCCGAACACTGAAGCTTTCTTT
TRBJ2-7,.,.,TRBV27,CASSPRTVDSYEQYF,TGTGCCAGCAGTCCGAGGACAGTAGACTCCTACGAGCAGTACTTC
TRBJ2-5,.,few,TRBV11-1,CASSFRDPTNGETQYF,TGTGCCAGCAGCTTCCGGGACCCCACCAACGGAGAGACCCAGTACTTC
TRBJ1-5,TRBD1,.,TRBV20-1,CSAREDRDHQPQHF,TGCAGTGCTAGGGAGGACAGGGATCATCAGCCCCAGCATTTT
TRBJ2-2,TRBD1,.,TRBV19,CACSMPSGQVTGELFF,TGTGCCTGTAGTATGCCTTCGGGACAGGTCACCGGGGAGCTGTTTTTT
TRBJ2-5,.,many,TRBV7-2,CASSLGGGGGGETQYF,TGTGCCAGCAGCTTAGGAGGAGGGGGCGGGGGAGAGACCCAGTACTTC
TRBJ2-1,.,.,TRBV15,CATSRDWSGFTNEQFF,TGTGCCACCAGCAGAGATTGGTCAGGGTTTACTAATGAGCAGTTCTTC
TRBJ2-5,.,.,TRBV20-1,CSVRGSGDPQETQYF,TGCAGTGTCAGGGGAAGCGGAGACCCTCAAGAGACCCAGTACTTC
TRBJ2-7,.,many,TRBV20-1,CSARDRQGYETYEQYF,TGCAGTGCTAGAGATCGGCAGGGCTACGAAACCTACGAGCAGTACTTC
TRBJ2-7,.,.,TRBV9,CASSPFQGLNPRSYEQYF,TGTGCCAGCAGCCCTTTCCAGGGCCTCAACCCTAGGTCCTACGAGCAGTACTTC
TRBJ2-1,TRBD2,.,TRBV7-9,CASSQGTRTSGYNEQFF,TGTGCCAGCAGTCAGGGGACCCGGACTAGCGGATACAATGAGCAGTTCTTC
TRBJ1-2,.,few,TRBV4-1,CASSQDSRDYGYTF,TGCGCCAGCAGCCAAGATTCCAGGGACTATGGCTACACCTTC
TRBJ2-2,.,many,TRBV7-9,CASSLGVPNTGELFF,TGTGCCAGCAGCTTGGGGGTCCCGAACACCGGGGAGCTGTTTTTT
TRBJ2-2,.,many,TRBV15,CATREGGENTGELFF,TGTGCCACCAGAGAAGGGGGGGAGAACACCGGGGAGCTGTTTTTT
TRBJ1-1,.,.,TRBV30,CAWRGLTEAFF,TGTGCCTGGAGGGGGCTTACTGAAGCTTTCTTT
TRBJ2-5,.,.,TRBV7-9,CASSSVQETQYF,TGTGCCAGCAGCTCCGTCCAAGAGACCCAGTACTTC